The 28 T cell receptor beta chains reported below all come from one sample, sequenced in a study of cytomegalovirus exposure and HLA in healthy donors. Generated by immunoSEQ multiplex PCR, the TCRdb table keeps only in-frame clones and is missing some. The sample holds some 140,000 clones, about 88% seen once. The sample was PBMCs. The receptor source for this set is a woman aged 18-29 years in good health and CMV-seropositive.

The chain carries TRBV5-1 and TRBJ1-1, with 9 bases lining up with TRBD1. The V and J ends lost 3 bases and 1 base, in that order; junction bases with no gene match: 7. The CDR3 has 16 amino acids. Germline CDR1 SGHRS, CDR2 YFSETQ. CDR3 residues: CASSSGQGLPNTEAFF. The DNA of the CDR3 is TGCGCCAGCAGCTCCGGACAGGGGCTACCGAACACTGAAGCTTTCTTT.

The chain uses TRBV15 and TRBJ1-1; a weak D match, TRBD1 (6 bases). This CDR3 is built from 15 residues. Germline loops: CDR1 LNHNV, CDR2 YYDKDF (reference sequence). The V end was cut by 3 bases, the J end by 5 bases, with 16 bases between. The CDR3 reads CATSSRGGGGTEAFF. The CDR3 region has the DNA TGTGCCACCAGCAGCCGAGGGGGGGGTGGAACTGAAGCTTTCTTT.

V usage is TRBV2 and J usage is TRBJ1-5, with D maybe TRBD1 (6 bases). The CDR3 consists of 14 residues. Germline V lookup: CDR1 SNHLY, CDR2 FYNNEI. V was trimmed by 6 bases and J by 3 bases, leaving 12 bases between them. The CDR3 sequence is CASSRDTANQPQHF. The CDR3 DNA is TGTGCCAGCAGCCGGGACACTGCCAATCAGCCCCAGCATTTT.

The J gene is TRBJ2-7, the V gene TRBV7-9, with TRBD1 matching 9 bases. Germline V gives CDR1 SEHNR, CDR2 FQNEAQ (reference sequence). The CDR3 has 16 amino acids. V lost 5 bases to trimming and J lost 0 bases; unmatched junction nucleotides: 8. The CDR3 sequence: CASSQPDRGGSYEQYF. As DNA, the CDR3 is TGTGCCAGCAGCCAACCGGACAGGGGAGGCTCCTACGAGCAGTACTTC.

The CDR3, as DNA: TGTGCCAGCAGCCTGACGTTGGTGGGGAGACAAGAGACCCAGTACTTC. It yields the protein CASSLTLVGRQETQYF. The chain carries TRBV7-2 and TRBJ2-5; D is perhaps TRBD2 (5 bases). V was cut by 5 bases and J by 2 bases, with 18 bases left in between. The CDR3 runs 16 residues. Germline CDR1 reads SGHTA; CDR2 reads FQGNSA. Drawing the rest from reference TRBV7-2 and TRBJ2-5, the complete variable domain is GAGVSQSPSNKVTEKGKDVELRCDPISGHTALYWYRQSLGQGLEFLIYFQGNSAPDKSGLPSDRFSAERTGGSVSTLTIQRTQQEDSAVYLCASSLTLVGRQETQYFGPGTRLLVL.

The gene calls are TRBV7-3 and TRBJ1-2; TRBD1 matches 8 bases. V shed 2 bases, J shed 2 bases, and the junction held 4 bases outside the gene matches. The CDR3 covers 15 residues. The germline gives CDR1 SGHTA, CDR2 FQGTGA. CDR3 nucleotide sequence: TGTGCCAGCAGCTTAGTGGGACAGGAAAACTATGGCTACACCTTC. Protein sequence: CASSLVGQENYGYTF.

The chain's CDR3 is CATSRDRRAGEAFF. CDR3 nucleotides: TGTGCCACCAGCAGAGATAGGAGGGCGGGTGAAGCTTTCTTT. V and J are TRBV15 and TRBJ1-1, with D hard to call. V gave up 0 bases and J gave up 7 bases, with 12 bases separating them. The CDR3 loop spans 14 amino acids. The germline V gene encodes CDR1 LNHNV and CDR2 YYDKDF (reference sequence).

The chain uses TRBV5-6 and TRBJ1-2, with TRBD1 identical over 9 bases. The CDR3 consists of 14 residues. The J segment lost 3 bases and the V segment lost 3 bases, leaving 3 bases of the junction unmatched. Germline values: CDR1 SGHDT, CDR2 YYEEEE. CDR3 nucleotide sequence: TGTGCCAGCAGCTGGACAGGGGCAGACTATGGCTACACCTTC. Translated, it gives CASSWTGADYGYTF. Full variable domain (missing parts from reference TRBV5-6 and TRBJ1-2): DAGVTQSPTHLIKTRGQQVTLRCSPKSGHDTVSWYQQALGQGPQFIFQYYEEEERQRGNFPDRFSGHQFPNYSSELNVNALLLGDSALYLCASSWTGADYGYTFGSGTRLTVV.

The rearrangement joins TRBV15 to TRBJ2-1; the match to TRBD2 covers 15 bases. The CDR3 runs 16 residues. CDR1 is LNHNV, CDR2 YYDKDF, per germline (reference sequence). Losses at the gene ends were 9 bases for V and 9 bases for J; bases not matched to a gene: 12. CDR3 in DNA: TGTGCCACGGGACTAGCGGGGGGCCCATGGAGTGGTGAGCAGTTCTTC. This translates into CATGLAGGPWSGEQFF.

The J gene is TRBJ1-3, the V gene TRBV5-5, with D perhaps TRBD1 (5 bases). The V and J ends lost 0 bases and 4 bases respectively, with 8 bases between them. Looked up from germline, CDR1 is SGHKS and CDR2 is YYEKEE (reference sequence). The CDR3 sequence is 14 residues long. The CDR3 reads CASSLDPGGNTIYF. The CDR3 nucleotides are TGTGCCAGCAGCTTGGATCCAGGGGGAAACACCATATATTTT.

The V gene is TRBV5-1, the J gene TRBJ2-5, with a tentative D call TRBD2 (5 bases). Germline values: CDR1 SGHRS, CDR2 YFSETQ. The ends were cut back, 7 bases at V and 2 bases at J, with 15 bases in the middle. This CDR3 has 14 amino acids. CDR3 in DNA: TGCGCCAGCCGACGGGGTCCTTCGCAAGAGACCCAGTACTTC. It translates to CASRRGPSQETQYF. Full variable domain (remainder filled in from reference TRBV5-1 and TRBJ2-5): KAGVTQTPRYLIKTRGQQVTLSCSPISGHRSVSWYQQTPGQGLQFLFEYFSETQRNKGNFPGRFSGRQFSNSRSEMNVSTLELGDSALYLCASRRGPSQETQYFGPGTRLLVL.

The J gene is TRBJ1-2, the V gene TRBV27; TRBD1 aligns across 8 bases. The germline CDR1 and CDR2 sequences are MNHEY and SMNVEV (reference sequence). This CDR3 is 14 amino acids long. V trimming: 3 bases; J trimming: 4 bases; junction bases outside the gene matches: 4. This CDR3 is CASSFSRGPYGYTF. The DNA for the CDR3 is TGTGCCAGCAGTTTTAGCAGGGGGCCCTATGGCTACACCTTC.

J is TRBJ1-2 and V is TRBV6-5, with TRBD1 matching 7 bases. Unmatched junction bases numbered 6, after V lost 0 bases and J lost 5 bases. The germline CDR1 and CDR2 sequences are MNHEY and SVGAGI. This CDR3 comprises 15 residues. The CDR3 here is CASSYSHRGEYGYTF. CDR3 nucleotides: TGTGCCAGCAGTTACTCCCACAGGGGCGAATATGGCTACACCTTC.

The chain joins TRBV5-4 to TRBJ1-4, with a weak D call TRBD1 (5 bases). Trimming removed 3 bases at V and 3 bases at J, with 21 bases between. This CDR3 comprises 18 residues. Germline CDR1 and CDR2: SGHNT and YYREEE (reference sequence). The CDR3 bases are TGTGCCAGCAGCTATGGTGCAGGGCGAAGGGCGTCTAATGAAAAACTGTTTTTT. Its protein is CASSYGAGRRASNEKLFF.

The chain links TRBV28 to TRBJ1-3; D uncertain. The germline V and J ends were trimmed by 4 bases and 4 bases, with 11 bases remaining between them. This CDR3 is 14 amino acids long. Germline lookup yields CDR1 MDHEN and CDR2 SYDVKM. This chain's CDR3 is CASSSPKTGNTIYF. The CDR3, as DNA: TGTGCCAGCAGTTCCCCTAAAACCGGAAACACCATATATTTT.

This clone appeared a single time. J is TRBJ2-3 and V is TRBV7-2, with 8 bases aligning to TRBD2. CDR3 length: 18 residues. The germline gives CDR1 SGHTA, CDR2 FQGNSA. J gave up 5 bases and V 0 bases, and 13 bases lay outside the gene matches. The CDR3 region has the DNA TGTGCCAGCAGCTTAGCCCGGGGGCGGGGGGCGTCGGGAGATACGCAGTATTTT. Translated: CASSLARGRGASGDTQYF.

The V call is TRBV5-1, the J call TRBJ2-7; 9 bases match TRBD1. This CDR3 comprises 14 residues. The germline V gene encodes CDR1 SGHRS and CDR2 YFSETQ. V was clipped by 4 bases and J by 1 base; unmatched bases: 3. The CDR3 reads CASSPGTGSYEQYF. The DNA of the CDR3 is TGCGCCAGCAGCCCCGGGACAGGGTCCTACGAGCAGTACTTC.

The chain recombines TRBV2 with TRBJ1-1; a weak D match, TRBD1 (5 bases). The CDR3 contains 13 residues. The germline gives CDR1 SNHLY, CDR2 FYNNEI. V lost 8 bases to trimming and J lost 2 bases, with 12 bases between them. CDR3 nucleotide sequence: TGTGCCAGCGTAGAACGGACAAACACTGAAGCTTTCTTT. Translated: CASVERTNTEAFF.

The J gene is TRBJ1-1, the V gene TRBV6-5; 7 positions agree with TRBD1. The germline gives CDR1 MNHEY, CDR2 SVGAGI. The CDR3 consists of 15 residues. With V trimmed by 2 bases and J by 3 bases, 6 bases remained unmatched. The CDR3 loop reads CASSYHRTGDTEAFF. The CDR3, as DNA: TGTGCCAGCAGTTACCACCGAACAGGGGACACTGAAGCTTTCTTT.

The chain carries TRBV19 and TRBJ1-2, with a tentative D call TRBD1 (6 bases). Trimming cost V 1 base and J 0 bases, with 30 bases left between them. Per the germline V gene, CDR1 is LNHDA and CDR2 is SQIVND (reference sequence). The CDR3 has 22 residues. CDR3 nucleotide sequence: TGTGCCAGTAGTATAGTTTGGGGCACACTGCCAGGACAGACGACGACTAACTATGGCTACACCTTC. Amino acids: CASSIVWGTLPGQTTTNYGYTF.

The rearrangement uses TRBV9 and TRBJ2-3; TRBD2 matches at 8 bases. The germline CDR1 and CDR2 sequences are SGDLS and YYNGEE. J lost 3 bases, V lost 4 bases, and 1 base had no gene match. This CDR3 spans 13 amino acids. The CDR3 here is CASSRGGTDTQYF. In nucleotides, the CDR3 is TGTGCCAGCAGCCGGGGGGGGACAGATACGCAGTATTTT.

The CDR3 here is CASWTSQTGANVLTF. The CDR3 DNA sequence: TGTGCTAGTTGGACTAGCCAGACGGGGGCCAACGTCCTGACTTTC. The chain combines TRBV12-5 with TRBJ2-6; TRBD2 aligns across 8 bases. This CDR3 is built from 15 residues. Germline CDR1 LGHNT, CDR2 FRNRAP. V shed 8 bases and J 4 bases; nucleotides not matched to a gene: 7.

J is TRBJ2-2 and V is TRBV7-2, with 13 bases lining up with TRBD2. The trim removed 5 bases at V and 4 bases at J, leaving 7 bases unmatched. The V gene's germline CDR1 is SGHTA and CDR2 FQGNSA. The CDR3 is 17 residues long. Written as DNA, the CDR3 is TGTGCCAGCAGCCCACTAGCGGGGGGGACTAGCACCGGGGAGCTGTTTTTT. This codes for CASSPLAGGTSTGELFF.

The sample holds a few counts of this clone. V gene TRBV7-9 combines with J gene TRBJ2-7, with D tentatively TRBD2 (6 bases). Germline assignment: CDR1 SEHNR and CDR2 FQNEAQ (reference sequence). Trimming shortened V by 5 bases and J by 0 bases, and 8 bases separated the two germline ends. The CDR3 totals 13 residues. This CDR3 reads CASSGGSSYEQYF. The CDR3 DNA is TGTGCCAGCAGCGGGGGGAGCTCCTACGAGCAGTACTTC. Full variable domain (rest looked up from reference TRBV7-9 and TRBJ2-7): DTGVSQNPRHKITKRGQNVTFRCDPISEHNRLYWYRQTLGQGPEFLTYFQNEAQLEKSRLLSDRFSAERPKGSFSTLEIQRTEQGDSAMYLCASSGGSSYEQYFGPGTRLTVT.

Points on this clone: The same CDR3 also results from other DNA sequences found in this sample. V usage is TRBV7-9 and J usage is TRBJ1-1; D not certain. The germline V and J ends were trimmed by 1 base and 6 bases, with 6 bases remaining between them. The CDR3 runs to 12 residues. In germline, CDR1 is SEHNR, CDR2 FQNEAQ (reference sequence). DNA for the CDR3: TGTGCCAGCAGCTTAGGAACGGCTGAAGCTTTCTTT. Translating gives CASSLGTAEAFF.

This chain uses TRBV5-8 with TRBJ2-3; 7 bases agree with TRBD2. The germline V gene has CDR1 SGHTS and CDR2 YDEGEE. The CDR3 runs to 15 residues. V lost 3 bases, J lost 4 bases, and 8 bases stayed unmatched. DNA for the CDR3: TGTGCCAGCAGCTCAGAGCGGGGATTCCCAGATACGCAGTATTTT. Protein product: CASSSERGFPDTQYF.

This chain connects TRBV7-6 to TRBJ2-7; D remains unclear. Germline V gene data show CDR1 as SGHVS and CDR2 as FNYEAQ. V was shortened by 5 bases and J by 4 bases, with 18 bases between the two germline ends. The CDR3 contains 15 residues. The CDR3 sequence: CASSPAPAVTYEQYF. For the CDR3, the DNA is TGTGCCAGCAGCCCCGCCCCGGCGGTAACGTACGAGCAGTACTTC.

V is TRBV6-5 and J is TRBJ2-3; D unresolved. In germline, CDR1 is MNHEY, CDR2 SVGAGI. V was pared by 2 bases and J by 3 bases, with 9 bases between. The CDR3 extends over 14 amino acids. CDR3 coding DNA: TGTGCCAGCAGTTACCCGGGTCGGACAGATACGCAGTATTTT. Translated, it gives CASSYPGRTDTQYF.